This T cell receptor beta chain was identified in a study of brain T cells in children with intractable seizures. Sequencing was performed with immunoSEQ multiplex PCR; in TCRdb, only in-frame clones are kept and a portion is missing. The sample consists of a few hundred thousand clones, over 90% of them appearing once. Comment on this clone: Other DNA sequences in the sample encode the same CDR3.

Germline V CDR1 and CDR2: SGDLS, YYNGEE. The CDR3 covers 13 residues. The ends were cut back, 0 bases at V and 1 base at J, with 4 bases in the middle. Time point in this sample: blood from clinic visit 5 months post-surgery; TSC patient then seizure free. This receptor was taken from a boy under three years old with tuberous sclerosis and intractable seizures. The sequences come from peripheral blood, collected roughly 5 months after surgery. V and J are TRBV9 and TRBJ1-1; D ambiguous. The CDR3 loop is CASSVGTNTEAFF. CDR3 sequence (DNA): TGTGCCAGCAGCGTAGGCACGAACACTGAAGCTTTCTTT. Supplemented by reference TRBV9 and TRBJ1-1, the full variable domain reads DSGVTQTPKHLITATGQRVTLRCSPRSGDLSVYWYQQSLDQGLQFLIQYYNGEERAKGNILERFSAQQFPDLHSELNLSSLELGDSALYFCASSVGTNTEAFFGQGTRLTVV.